This T cell receptor beta chain came from a study of spatial heterogeneity in lung cancer. This clonotype was recorded at least ten times. Unique molecular identifiers tagged every individual TCR cDNA molecule. TCRdb reanalysed the 5' RACE reads using MiXCR and keeps one entry per CDR3 protein. Altogether about 50,000 distinct CDR3 sequences are present, 7.5% to 8% being singletons, with the ten largest covering about 13%. Germline V gene sequence: CDR1 SGHRS, CDR2 YFSETQ. Deletions cut 2 bases from V and 5 bases from J, with 13 bases between. This CDR3 has 15 amino acids. Time point denoted: sample taken at primary tumor resection. Unsorted whole RNA of tumor, nontumor lung or frozen PBMC was sequenced. The approximately 70 donors had untreated early-stage non-small cell lung cancer.

This sequence originates from a female donor with early-stage non-small cell lung cancer. V gene TRBV5-1 combines with J gene TRBJ1-4, with TRBD1 as a possible D gene (6 bases). The sample in question was PBMCs, obtained at surgery. The CDR3 region has the DNA TGCGCCAGCAGCTTTAACAGGGAACGGAATGAAAAACTGTTTTTT. This gives the protein CASSFNRERNEKLFF.